This is a list of T cell receptor beta chains from one sample in a study of cytomegalovirus exposure and HLA in healthy donors. Profiling relied on immunoSEQ multiplex PCR, and the TCRdb table lists in-frame clones only, not all of them. This table holds about 170,000 clones, under 90% found once. Sequencing was done on a sample of PBMCs. The receptor source for this set is a woman aged 18 to 35 in good health and CMV-seropositive. The CDR3 runs from the conserved cysteine through the conserved F or W. Fields, in order: V gene, J gene, CDR3 length, CDR3 protein.

TRBV15	TRBJ1-1	15	CATSRDSRGQTEAFF
TRBV19	TRBJ2-5	17	CASSIGTSGNLQETQYF
TRBV4-1	TRBJ1-4	13	CASSQLENEKLFF
TRBV5-6	TRBJ1-5	12	CASSFLNQPQHF
TRBV19	TRBJ2-1	13	CASSTGTHNEQFF
TRBV4-1	TRBJ2-7	14	CASSRGTGVDEQYF
TRBV7-6	TRBJ2-3	18	CASSLAYGQGRSTDTQYF
TRBV7-2	TRBJ2-1	13	CASSSRDFNEQFF
TRBV6-1	TRBJ2-3	13	CASRGLRTDTQYF
TRBV7-9	TRBJ2-1	14	CASRGGGPDNEQFF
TRBV19	TRBJ1-1	13	CASSIVGGGEAFF
TRBV4-2	TRBJ2-3	15	CASSQDGRGTDTQYF
TRBV19	TRBJ2-7	13	CASQPRGTYEQYF
TRBV30	TRBJ2-1	14	CAWSFGVPYNEQFF